This T cell receptor beta chain stems from a study of T-cell memory formation after mild COVID-19. Overall study context: Clusters were largely donor specific.

The CDR3 runs 16 residues. Employing constant-segment primers, 5'RACE generated TCR alpha and TCR beta cDNA libraries bearing sample barcodes and UMIs. TCRdb independently ran MiXCR on the 5' RACE reads; one entry per CDR3 protein. This repertoire shows 300,000 to 400,000 distinct CDR3 sequences, about 16% found once; its top ten account for around 24%. The source material was PBMCs or a T cell subset sorted from them (not recorded which). The TCR comes from a man in his late teens or twenties who had mild COVID-19 (a few samples of this study predate the infection). Cell type and time point are not known. The gene calls are TRBV12-1 and TRBJ2-5; the D call in the table, TRBD2, was not verified against the DNA. TRBV12-1 is a recognized pseudogene. CDR3 sequence: CASSPRRQGGQETQYF. DNA for the CDR3: TGTGCCAGCAGCCCACGACGCCAGGGAGGCCAAGAGACCCAGTACTTC.